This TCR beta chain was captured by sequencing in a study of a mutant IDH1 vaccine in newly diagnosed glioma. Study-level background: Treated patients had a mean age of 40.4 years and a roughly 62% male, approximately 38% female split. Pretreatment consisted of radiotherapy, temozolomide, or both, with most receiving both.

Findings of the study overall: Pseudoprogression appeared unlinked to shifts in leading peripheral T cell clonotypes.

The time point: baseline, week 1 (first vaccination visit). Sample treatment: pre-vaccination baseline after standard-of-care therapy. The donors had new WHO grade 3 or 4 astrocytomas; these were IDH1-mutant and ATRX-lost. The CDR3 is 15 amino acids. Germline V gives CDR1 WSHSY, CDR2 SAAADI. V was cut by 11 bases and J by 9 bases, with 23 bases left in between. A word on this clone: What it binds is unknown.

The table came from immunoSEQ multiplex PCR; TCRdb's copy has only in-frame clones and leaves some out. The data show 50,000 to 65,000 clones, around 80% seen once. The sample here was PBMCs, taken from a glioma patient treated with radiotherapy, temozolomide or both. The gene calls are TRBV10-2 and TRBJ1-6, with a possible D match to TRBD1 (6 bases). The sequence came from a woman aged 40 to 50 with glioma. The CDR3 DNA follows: TGCGCCGCCGGGAACTTCCTCCTAGGGGGTTCACCCCTCCACTTT. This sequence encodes CAAGNFLLGGSPLHF.